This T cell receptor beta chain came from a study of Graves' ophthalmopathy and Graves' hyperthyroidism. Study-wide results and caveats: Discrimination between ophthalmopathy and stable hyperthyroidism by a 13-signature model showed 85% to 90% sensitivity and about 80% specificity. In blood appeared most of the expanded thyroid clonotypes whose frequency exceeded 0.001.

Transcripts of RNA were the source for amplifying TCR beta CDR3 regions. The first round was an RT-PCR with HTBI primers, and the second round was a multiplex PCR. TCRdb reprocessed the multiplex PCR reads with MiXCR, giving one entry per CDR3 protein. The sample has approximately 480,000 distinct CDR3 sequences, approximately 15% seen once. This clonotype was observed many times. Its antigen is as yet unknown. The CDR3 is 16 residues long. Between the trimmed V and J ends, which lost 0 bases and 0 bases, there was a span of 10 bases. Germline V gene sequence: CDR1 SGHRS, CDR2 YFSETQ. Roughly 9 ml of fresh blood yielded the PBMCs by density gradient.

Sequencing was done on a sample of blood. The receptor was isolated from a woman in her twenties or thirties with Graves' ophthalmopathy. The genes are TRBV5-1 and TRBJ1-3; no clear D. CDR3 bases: TGCGCCAGCAGCTTGGAACCAGGCCACTCTGGAAACACCATATATTTT. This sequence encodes CASSLEPGHSGNTIYF.